The 23 T cell receptor beta chains below all came from one sample that was sequenced in a study of blood T cell repertoires in COVID-19. The assay was immunoSEQ multiplex PCR, and TCRdb's table has in-frame clones only and misses some. The sample carries around 60,000 clones, 88% recorded once. The sequencing sample was made of peripheral blood. The source is a man between 45 and 60 years old with active COVID-19.

This chain connects TRBV30 to TRBJ2-5; 12 bases are shared with TRBD2. This CDR3 contains 14 residues. Per germline, CDR1 GTSNPN and CDR2 SVGIG (reference sequence). The V segment lost 6 bases and the J segment 6 bases; nucleotides outside the gene matches: 8. This CDR3 is CACVPSGGAKTQYF. The DNA of the CDR3 is TGTGCCTGCGTACCTAGCGGGGGGGCAAAGACCCAGTACTTC.

The V gene is TRBV2, the J gene TRBJ2-3; 16 nucleotides line up with TRBD2. From germline, CDR1 is SNHLY and CDR2 FYNNEI. CDR3 length: 18 amino acids. J lost 5 bases, V lost 6 bases, and 11 bases had no gene match. CDR3: CASRAPGLAGGRGDTQYF. The CDR3, as DNA: TGTGCCAGCAGGGCTCCGGGACTAGCGGGGGGGCGTGGAGATACGCAGTATTTT.

This chain joins TRBV3-1 (or the pseudogene TRBV3-2) and TRBJ1-1; maybe TRBD1 (5 bases). From germline, CDR1 is LGHDT and CDR2 YNNKEL (reference sequence). CDR3 length: 14 residues. V was clipped by 4 bases and J by 4 bases, with 13 bases between them. CDR3: CASSPYMGGTEAFF. The CDR3 DNA is TGTGCCAGCAGCCCCTATATGGGGGGCACTGAAGCTTTCTTT.

This chain links TRBV3-1 (or the pseudogene TRBV3-2) with TRBJ2-5; 7 bases are shared with TRBD2. Germline values: CDR1 LGHDT, CDR2 YNNKEL (reference sequence). The CDR3 is 15 amino acids. The V segment lost 3 bases and the J segment 1 base; nucleotides outside the gene matches: 5. The CDR3 nucleotides read TGTGCCAGCAGCCACCTCCCGGGGGGCCAAGAGACCCAGTACTTC. Translation gives CASSHLPGGQETQYF.

This clone was seen once. This rearrangement joins TRBV5-6 to TRBJ1-2; D perhaps matches TRBD1 (6 bases). Germline assignment: CDR1 SGHDT and CDR2 YYEEEE. Trimming removed 4 bases from V and 0 bases from J, with 10 bases in between. This CDR3 contains 14 residues. Here the CDR3 reads CASSRNRANYGYTF. The CDR3 bases are TGTGCCAGCAGCCGCAACAGGGCTAACTATGGCTACACCTTC.

The chain combines TRBV19 with TRBJ2-3; D possibly corresponds to TRBD2 (6 bases). V dropped 4 bases and J dropped 0 bases, with 8 bases sitting between them. Germline CDR1 LNHDA, CDR2 SQIVND (reference sequence). CDR3 length: 14 residues. CDR3 sequence: CASSRLGSTDTQYF. CDR3 nucleotide sequence: TGTGCCAGTAGTAGACTAGGTAGCACAGATACGCAGTATTTT.

The V gene is TRBV6-5, the J gene TRBJ1-1; 7 nucleotides line up with TRBD1. The CDR3 has 15 residues. Trimming took 6 bases from V and 1 from J; bases not matched to a gene: 8. The germline gives CDR1 MNHEY, CDR2 SVGAGI. The CDR3 DNA reads as TGTGCCAGCAGGGGCCCTAGACAGGGGAACACTGAAGCTTTCTTT. Residues: CASRGPRQGNTEAFF.

The J gene is TRBJ1-2, the V gene TRBV6-6, with no clear D. Germline assignment: CDR1 MNHNY and CDR2 SVGAGI (reference sequence). V shed 5 bases and J shed 3 bases, with 25 bases lying between them. This CDR3 is built from 18 residues. CDR3 sequence (DNA): TGTGCCAGCAGTCAATCCCCTTTGAGGGTCGTAAGTGACTATGGCTACACCTTC. Encoded protein: CASSQSPLRVVSDYGYTF.

This chain links TRBV3-1 (or the pseudogene TRBV3-2) with TRBJ1-6; possibly TRBD1 for D (5 bases). The germline gives CDR1 LGHDT, CDR2 YNNKEL (reference sequence). There are 13 residues in the CDR3. Trimming stripped 0 bases from V and 12 bases from J, with 9 bases between. As DNA, the CDR3 is TGTGCCAGCAGCCAAGATCCAGGGCTACCCCTCCACTTT. Its protein is CASSQDPGLPLHF.

V usage is TRBV24-1 and J usage is TRBJ2-7; D is possibly TRBD1 (6 bases). The CDR3 is 15 residues long. Trimming shortened V by 6 bases and J by 3 bases, and 17 bases separated the two germline ends. Germline CDR1 and CDR2: KGHDR and SFDVKD. This CDR3 is CATSRARGHHYEQYF. The CDR3 nucleotides read TGTGCCACCAGTCGAGCCCGGGGACATCACTACGAGCAGTACTTC.

The chain recombines TRBV2 with TRBJ2-3, with D possibly matching TRBD2 (6 bases). The CDR3 has 15 amino acids. The ends were cut back, 10 bases at V and 2 bases at J, with 19 bases in the middle. In germline, CDR1 is SNHLY, CDR2 FYNNEI. The DNA for the CDR3 is TGTGCCACCCAAGCCGGACTATACTTCACAGATACGCAGTATTTT. This codes for CATQAGLYFTDTQYF.

J is TRBJ1-4 and V is TRBV20-1; D perhaps matches TRBD1 (6 bases). V gave up 3 bases and J gave up 7 bases, with 6 bases separating them. This CDR3 is 11 amino acids long. The germline V gene has CDR1 DFQATT and CDR2 SNEGSKA (reference sequence). The CDR3 sequence is CSARGAEKLFF. CDR3 bases: TGCAGTGCTAGGGGGGCTGAAAAACTGTTTTTT.

The chain uses TRBV6-6 and TRBJ2-7, with TRBD1 matching 10 bases. The CDR3 covers 14 residues. Trimming cost V 2 bases and J 6 bases; bases outside gene matches: 4. The germline V gene encodes CDR1 MNHNY and CDR2 SVGAGI (reference sequence). The CDR3 is CASSYPGQGGEQYF. The CDR3 bases are TGTGCCAGCAGTTACCCAGGACAGGGGGGCGAGCAGTACTTC.

The V gene is TRBV10-1, the J gene TRBJ2-4, with D tentatively TRBD2 (6 bases). Trimming stripped 10 bases from V and 6 bases from J, with 22 bases between. The germline gives CDR1 WNHNN, CDR2 SYGVQD (reference sequence). CDR3 length equals 15 residues. In DNA form, the CDR3 reads TGCGCCAATGTAATGGCTATCCGGGGGATAAACATTCAGTACTTC. This encodes CANVMAIRGINIQYF.

The chain is built from TRBV5-1 and TRBJ2-3, with TRBD1 matching 11 bases. This CDR3 has 15 residues. Trimming at V came to 3 bases and at J to 4 bases, leaving 4 bases not matched to a gene. Germline loops: CDR1 SGHRS, CDR2 YFSETQ. DNA of the CDR3: TGCGCCAGCAGCTCGGACAGGGGGCGTCCAGATACGCAGTATTTT. It yields the protein CASSSDRGRPDTQYF.

V is TRBV18 and J is TRBJ2-5, with 12 bases matching TRBD2. The V segment lost 0 bases and the J segment 5 bases; nucleotides outside the gene matches: 4. This CDR3 has 16 residues. CDR1 KGHSH and CDR2 LQKENI come from the germline V gene. CDR3 nucleotides: TGTGCCAGCTCACCACCGGGACTAGCGGGCGGGGAGACCCAGTACTTC. This codes for CASSPPGLAGGETQYF.

CDR3 sequence: CASSSTTANNYGYTF. In DNA, the CDR3 is TGTGCCAGCTCGTCCACTACCGCCAACAACTATGGCTACACCTTC. The rearrangement joins TRBV18 to TRBJ1-2; D is ambiguous. Germline CDR1 and CDR2: KGHSH and LQKENI. The CDR3 consists of 15 residues. The V end lost 6 bases, the J end lost 2 bases, and 16 bases lay between the germline ends. Based on the CDR3 plus reference TRBV18 and TRBJ1-2, the full variable domain is NAGVMQNPRHLVRRRGQEARLRCSPMKGHSHVYWYRQLPEEGLKFMVYLQKENIIDESGMPKERFSAEFPKEGPSILRIQQVVRGDSAAYFCASSSTTANNYGYTFGSGTRLTVV.

The chain is built from TRBV12-5 and TRBJ1-3; no definite D call. The CDR3 has 15 amino acids. Trimming left V 7 bases short and J 1 base short, with 14 bases between. The germline V gene has CDR1 LGHNT and CDR2 FRNRAP. This CDR3 reads CASARDGISGNTIYF. CDR3 nucleotides: TGTGCTAGTGCTAGAGACGGGATTTCTGGAAACACCATATATTTT.

V usage is TRBV27 and J usage is TRBJ1-2; a weak D match, TRBD1 (5 bases). V lost 6 bases and J lost 1, with 9 bases in between. The CDR3 spans 13 residues. CDR1 and CDR2 (germline): MNHEY, SMNVEV (reference sequence). The CDR3 DNA follows: TGTGCCAGCAGACTCCAGGGTAACTATGGCTACACCTTC. This gives the protein CASRLQGNYGYTF.

This clone was picked up one time. The CDR3 sequence is CASSLAMGRGANIQYF. Written as DNA, the CDR3 is TGTGCCAGCAGCTTAGCGATGGGGCGGGGGGCGAACATTCAGTACTTC. This chain joins TRBV7-2 and TRBJ2-4; 8 positions match TRBD2. The CDR3 has 16 residues. The germline gives CDR1 SGHTA, CDR2 FQGNSA. The ends lost 0 bases at V and 7 bases at J; junction bases unmatched: 8.

The rearrangement joins TRBV7-9 to TRBJ2-7; no firm D call. The CDR3 runs to 15 residues. The V end was cut by 6 bases, the J end by 2 bases, with 17 bases between. Germline V CDR1 and CDR2: SEHNR, FQNEAQ (reference sequence). The CDR3 protein is CASSPARWIPYEQYF. The CDR3 nucleotides read TGTGCCAGCAGTCCCGCTAGGTGGATTCCCTACGAGCAGTACTTC.

This chain uses TRBV7-2 with TRBJ2-3; 7 bases match TRBD2. This CDR3 has 15 amino acids. The V gene's germline CDR1 is SGHTA and CDR2 FQGNSA. Germline trimming cut 5 bases from V and 3 bases from J; bases unmatched to any gene: 8. CDR3 in amino acids: CASSLRAGKTDTQYF. The CDR3 region has the DNA TGTGCCAGCAGCCTCCGAGCGGGGAAAACAGATACGCAGTATTTT.

The chain has TRBV4-1 and TRBJ1-2; TRBD1 agrees at 7 bases. The CDR3 consists of 15 residues. The germline gives CDR1 MGHRA, CDR2 YSYEKL. The ends lost 4 bases at V and 8 bases at J; junction bases unmatched: 13. The CDR3 DNA follows: TGCGCCAGCAGCCTCCGACAGGGCTATCAGGGGGGCTACACCTTC. Protein: CASSLRQGYQGGYTF.